This T cell receptor beta chain was captured by sequencing in a study of regulatory T cells in long-lasting Graves disease. CDR1 SGHAT and CDR2 FQNNGV come from the germline V gene. The CDR3 is 15 amino acids. Trimming removed 0 bases from V and 5 bases from J, with 13 bases in between. With regard to this clonotype: This may arise from a read error, as a much more abundant clone is one base away.

Both iRepertoire HTBI primers and Arm-PCR of CDR3 regions were used to build the TCR beta libraries. One entry per CDR3 protein, called by TCRdb with MiXCR from the multiplex PCR reads. The sample lists approximately 490,000 distinct CDR3 sequences, around 15% occurring once. Time point indicated: newly diagnosed GD, antithyroid drugs for less than 3 months. Extracted PBMC RNA gave rise to the TCR library. These same data were also listed under a study on T cells in Graves' hyperthyroidism and ophthalmopathy.

The source is a man aged 40-49 years with Graves disease. Sequenced material: peripheral blood mononuclear cells (PBMCs), taken at new diagnosis, from a patient treated with antithyroid drugs. The chain carries TRBV11-2 and TRBJ1-2; unclear D gene. CDR3 DNA: TGTGCCAGCAGCTTAGACCGCACCCCCAATTATGGCTACACCTTC. This gives the protein CASSLDRTPNYGYTF.